This TCR beta chain was obtained from a study of beta chain features in type 1 diabetes. The junction had 5 bases not matched to a gene; V was cut back by 6 bases and J by 2 bases. Per germline, CDR1 KGHSH and CDR2 LQKENI. CDR3 length equals 15 residues. Points from the study as a whole: PCR may have favored shorter templates equally in patients and controls. Among type 1 diabetes patients, VDJ junctions had fewer insertions and more deletions.

Expressed TCRB transcripts were sequenced because the entire RNA isolate underwent reverse transcription. Measured with immunoSEQ multiplex PCR; TCRdb has only the in-frame clones, and not every one. This table holds approximately 400,000 clones, more than 13% found once. Points on this clone: Its antigen is unidentified.

The sequenced material came from naive CD4+ T cells from blood. This TCR was sampled from a woman younger than 30 in good health. V usage is TRBV18 and J usage is TRBJ2-1, with 9 bases fitting TRBD2. CDR3 DNA sequence: TGTGCCAGCTCGGGCGGGACTAGCCCCTACAATGAGCAGTTCTTC. It encodes CASSGGTSPYNEQFF.